This T cell receptor (beta chain) originates from a study of blood T cell repertoires in COVID-19. Authors' methods: Amplification from reference gene primers served as the basis for estimated nucleated cell counts. Only in-frame clones appear in the TCRdb table, and some are missing; sequencing was by immunoSEQ multiplex PCR. Clone size and V and J calls were adopted from that table, with D and trimming inferred from the DNA. The table lists under 300,000 clones, about 90% of them singletons. Germline CDR1 reads SGHTA; CDR2 reads FQGTGA. This CDR3 has 15 amino acids. Deletions cut 6 bases from V and 1 base from J, with 15 bases between.

The chain couples TRBV7-3 to TRBJ1-1; D call uncertain. The source material was PBMCs or T cells enriched from blood (not recorded which). The TCR was taken from a woman in her thirties or forties who had been exposed to COVID-19. The chain's CDR3 is CASSTGGPGNTEAFF. For the CDR3, the DNA is TGTGCCAGCAGTACCGGAGGACCAGGGAACACTGAAGCTTTCTTT.